The rows below give T cell receptor beta chains drawn from one sample of a study of control samples from healthy donors and cancer patients. The method was immunoSEQ multiplex PCR; TCRdb's version includes in-frame clones alone and lacks a portion of them. The table lists 30,000 to 40,000 clones, under 95% of them singletons. Sequencing used PBMCs. All receptors derive from a man aged 35 to 55 with colorectal cancer. CDR3s include the opening cysteine and the closing phenylalanine or tryptophan. D genes are given only for firm matches. Expanded clones get a size class; other rows say once, few or many, or leave the size out.

clone size | J gene | D gene | V gene | CDR3 DNA | CDR3 protein
few | TRBJ1-4 | NA | TRBV11-2 | TGTGCCAGCAGCCTTCGGACGGACGGACTTAATGAAAAACTGTTTTTT | CASSLRTDGLNEKLFF
NA | TRBJ2-3 | NA | TRBV3-1/TRBV3-2 | TGTGCCAGCAGCCAAGAATTAAGGTCGTTTAGCACAGATACGCAGTATTTT | CASSQELRSFSTDTQYF
NA | TRBJ2-3 | NA | TRBV7-2 | TGTGCCAGCAGCTTAGAGGGAAGGGTTAGCACAGATACGCAGTATTTT | CASSLEGRVSTDTQYF
once | TRBJ1-2 | TRBD1 | TRBV6-5 | TGTGCCAGCAGTTATGGGCGGACAGGGACATTGCGAGGCTACACCTTC | CASSYGRTGTLRGYTF
NA | TRBJ2-5 | NA | TRBV14 | TGTGCCAGCAGCCACGGCATCCAAGAGACCCAGTACTTC | CASSHGIQETQYF
NA | TRBJ2-7 | TRBD1 | TRBV11-2 | TGTGCCAGCAGTACCGACAGGGGCTCCTACGAGCAGTACTTC | CASSTDRGSYEQYF
NA | TRBJ1-1 | NA | TRBV5-1 | TGCGCCAGCAGCTTCATGGTGAACACTGAAGCTTTCTTT | CASSFMVNTEAFF
NA | TRBJ2-5 | NA | TRBV25-1 | TGTGCCAGCAGTGAATTACCCCGGGGCAGGGTACAAGAGACCCAGTACTTC | CASSELPRGRVQETQYF
NA | TRBJ2-7 | TRBD1 | TRBV19 | TGTGCCAGTAGTATAGGTGCCAGGGGGCGCGAGCAGTACTTC | CASSIGARGREQYF
NA | TRBJ2-3 | NA | TRBV7-2 | TGTGCCAGCAGCTTAGGCCTAGCCGGCACAGATACGCAGTATTTT | CASSLGLAGTDTQYF
NA | TRBJ2-5 | TRBD2 | TRBV7-2 | TGTGCCAGCAGCTTACGAGGAGCGGGAGTGTACCAAGAGACCCAGTACTTC | CASSLRGAGVYQETQYF
NA | TRBJ1-5 | NA | TRBV30 | TGTGCCTGGAGTAGCTTAGATAGCAATCAGCCCCAGCATTTT | CAWSSLDSNQPQHF
NA | TRBJ2-1 | TRBD2 | TRBV19 | TGTGCCAGTACCAAACTAGCGGGGGGCCGCAATGAGCAGTTCTTC | CASTKLAGGRNEQFF
NA | TRBJ2-5 | TRBD1 | TRBV5-8 | TGTGCCAGCAGCACCGGGACAGGGCAGGGCGTCGGGACCCAGTACTTC | CASSTGTGQGVGTQYF
NA | TRBJ1-6 | NA | TRBV3-1/TRBV3-2 | TGTGCCAGCCGGTTTGGAGGCTCCTATAATTCACCCCTCCACTTT | CASRFGGSYNSPLHF
NA | TRBJ1-6 | TRBD1 | TRBV15 | TGTGCCACCAGCAGGGGACAGGGTTTTTCACCCCTCCACTTT | CATSRGQGFSPLHF
NA | TRBJ2-7 | TRBD2 | TRBV7-9 | TGTGCCAGCAGCTTGAGCGGGGGGCCTTACGAGCAGTACTTC | CASSLSGGPYEQYF
NA | TRBJ2-7 | TRBD2 | TRBV5-4 | TGTGCCAGCAGCTTGAGGGAGGGAGCCCGCGAGCAGTACTTC | CASSLREGAREQYF
NA | TRBJ2-7 | TRBD1 | TRBV7-9 | TGTGCCAGCAGCTTGGGACAGGGGGATCCCGAGCAGTACTTC | CASSLGQGDPEQYF
NA | TRBJ1-2 | NA | TRBV7-3 | TGTGCCAGCAGCTCTACAGGGTCTGATGGCTACACCTTC | CASSSTGSDGYTF
NA | TRBJ1-2 | NA | TRBV6-5 | TGTGCCAGCAGTTACTTTCTAAACTATGGCTACACCTTC | CASSYFLNYGYTF
NA | TRBJ1-3 | NA | TRBV12-3/TRBV12-4 | TGTGCCAGCAGCCTCCGTGGAGACACCATATATTTT | CASSLRGDTIYF
NA | TRBJ2-3 | NA | TRBV19 | TGTGCCAGTAGTAGCGGGGACCGCGAGGATACGCAGTATTTT | CASSSGDREDTQYF
NA | TRBJ1-5 | NA | TRBV19 | TGTGCCAGTAAAGAGATAAGGGGGAGCAATCAGCCCCAGCATTTT | CASKEIRGSNQPQHF
NA | TRBJ2-5 | TRBD1 | TRBV6-5 | TGTGCCAGCAGTTACCAGACAGGGTCGGGGACCCAGTACTTC | CASSYQTGSGTQYF
NA | TRBJ2-7 | TRBD2 | TRBV19 | TGTGCCAGTAGTATGGCCAGTTCGCCGGGACTAGCTTTCCACGAGCAGTACTTC | CASSMASSPGLAFHEQYF
NA | TRBJ2-2 | TRBD1 | TRBV19 | TGTGCCAGTAGTACTCAAGGGACAGGGTGGAACACCGGGGAGCTGTTTTTT | CASSTQGTGWNTGELFF
NA | TRBJ2-7 | NA | TRBV6-5 | TGTGCCAGCAGTTTCACTTCAACCTCCTACGAGCAGTACTTC | CASSFTSTSYEQYF
NA | TRBJ1-2 | TRBD1 | TRBV7-3 | TGTGCCAGCGGATATACAGGGGCGGGCTACACCTTC | CASGYTGAGYTF
NA | TRBJ2-7 | TRBD2 | TRBV4-3 | TGCGCCAGCAGCCAAGATCTTCGAGCGGGGGGTTACGAGCAGTACTTC | CASSQDLRAGGYEQYF
NA | TRBJ1-1 | NA | TRBV5-1 | TGCGCCAGCAGAGGTTCGAACACTGAAGCTTTCTTT | CASRGSNTEAFF
NA | TRBJ1-6 | NA | TRBV21-1 | TGTGCCAGCAGCAAAGAAAGGCAGGGGCGGTTATCACCCCTCCACTTT | CASSKERQGRLSPLHF
NA | TRBJ2-3 | TRBD2 | TRBV30 | TGTGCCTGGACCCAACTAGCGGGGGGACCAGATACGCAGTATTTT | CAWTQLAGGPDTQYF
NA | TRBJ1-2 | NA | TRBV7-2 | TGTGCCAGCAGCACAAACACGGGGGTTAGCCTTTATGGCTACACCTTC | CASSTNTGVSLYGYTF
once | TRBJ1-5 | NA | TRBV6-5 | TGTGCCAGCAGTTCGGGGCTGAGGTCTCAGCCCCAGCATTTT | CASSSGLRSQPQHF
NA | TRBJ2-3 | NA | TRBV24-1 | TGTGCCACCAGTGCCCCCGGCGCAGATACGCAGTATTTT | CATSAPGADTQYF
NA | TRBJ2-4 | TRBD2 | TRBV5-1 | TGCGCCAGCAGCTTGACTAGCGGGGGATTGATAGCCAAAAACATTCAGTACTTC | CASSLTSGGLIAKNIQYF
few | TRBJ1-5 | NA | TRBV6-5 | TGTGCCAGCCAAGGGAGGGGAGGCCCCCAGCATTTT | CASQGRGGPQHF
NA | TRBJ2-3 | NA | TRBV12-3/TRBV12-4 | TGTGCCAGCAGAGAGTTAACAGATACGCAGTATTTT | CASRELTDTQYF
NA | TRBJ2-1 | NA | TRBV18 | TGTGCCAGCTCATGGGCCACCCCAGGCAATGAGCAGTTCTTC | CASSWATPGNEQFF
NA | TRBJ2-1 | TRBD2 | TRBV5-1 | TGCGCCAGCAGCCCCCGACTAGCGGGGAGGAATGAGCAGTTCTTC | CASSPRLAGRNEQFF
NA | TRBJ1-2 | NA | TRBV7-2 | TGTGCCAGCAGCCCCACAGGGTCCATCTATGGCTACACCTTC | CASSPTGSIYGYTF
NA | TRBJ2-6 | NA | TRBV4-1 | TGCGCCAGCAGCCAAGATCCGACTCACTCAGGGGCCAACGTCCTGACTTTC | CASSQDPTHSGANVLTF
NA | TRBJ1-5 | NA | TRBV29-1 | TGCAGCGTTGCGTTCGGGTCAGGGACGAGTCGGCAGCCCCAGCATTTT | CSVAFGSGTSRQPQHF
NA | TRBJ2-7 | TRBD1 | TRBV19 | TGTGCCAGTAGTGCACCGGGACAGGGTGTCTACGAGCAGTACTTC | CASSAPGQGVYEQYF
NA | TRBJ2-5 | TRBD1 | TRBV6-5 | TGTGCCAGCAGGGCAGGGGGCGAAGAGACCCAGTACTTC | CASRAGGEETQYF
NA | TRBJ1-4 | NA | TRBV7-2 | TGTGCCAGCAGCTTAAGTGAAAAACTGTTTTTT | CASSLSEKLFF
NA | TRBJ1-4 | NA | TRBV7-9 | TGTGCCAGCAGCTTAGCATCTCAGGGGAATGAAAAACTGTTTTTT | CASSLASQGNEKLFF
NA | TRBJ1-2 | NA | TRBV25-1 | TGTGCCAGCAGTGAATGGACTGGCTACACCTTC | CASSEWTGYTF
NA | TRBJ2-7 | NA | TRBV4-2 | TGTGCCAGCAGCCAAGGCGTCGGGCAGACCTACGAGCAGTACTTC | CASSQGVGQTYEQYF
NA | TRBJ1-3 | NA | TRBV6-6 | TGTGCCAGCAGTTACTCGCCGGCAACTGGAAACACCATATATTTT | CASSYSPATGNTIYF
NA | TRBJ2-3 | TRBD2 | TRBV9 | TGTGCCAGCAGCCCCAGCGGGGGGCCCACAGATACGCAGTATTTT | CASSPSGGPTDTQYF
NA | TRBJ1-1 | NA | TRBV5-4 | TGTGCCACCCATGAGGGCAGAAACACTGAAGCTTTCTTT | CATHEGRNTEAFF
NA | TRBJ2-3 | NA | TRBV29-1 | TGCAGCACTACCCCAGGGTTCGCAGATACGCAGTATTTT | CSTTPGFADTQYF
NA | TRBJ2-2 | NA | TRBV6-5 | TGTGCCAGCAATGTAGGGGTGGCCTCGGGGGAGCTGTTTTTT | CASNVGVASGELFF
NA | TRBJ2-4 | NA | TRBV7-3 | TGTGCCAGCAGCTTAAATGCCAAAAACATTCAGTACTTC | CASSLNAKNIQYF
NA | TRBJ1-2 | TRBD1 | TRBV5-1 | TGCGCCGGCAGCTTACGGGGACAGGGCCATGGCTACACCTTC | CAGSLRGQGHGYTF
NA | TRBJ2-3 | TRBD2 | TRBV3-1/TRBV3-2 | TGTGCCAGCAGCCAGGGTAGCGGAGCGGGGGGCACAGATACGCAGTATTTT | CASSQGSGAGGTDTQYF